This T cell receptor beta chain was profiled in a study of regulatory T cells in long-lasting Graves disease. Sample time point: persistent/refractory GD, antithyroid drugs over 5 years with positive TRAb. The TCR library used RNA extracted from PBMCs. Investigators prepared the TCR beta libraries by applying iRepertoire HTBI primers and Arm-PCR of CDR3 regions. TCRdb reanalysed the multiplex PCR reads using MiXCR and keeps one entry per CDR3 protein. Counted here are a few hundred thousand distinct CDR3 sequences, roughly 21% occurring once; the ten biggest clones make up roughly 13%. Losses at the gene ends were 5 bases for V and 13 bases for J; bases not matched to a gene: 13. In germline, CDR1 is SGHTA, CDR2 FQGNSA. The CDR3 consists of 14 residues. In its sample, this clonotype was seen many times.

The chain combines TRBV7-2 with TRBJ1-4; 7 bases agree with TRBD1. The receptor was isolated from a female donor with Graves disease. This specimen consisted of peripheral blood mononuclear cells (PBMCs), obtained when the disease was refractory, from a patient treated with antithyroid drugs. The CDR3 protein is CASSPGRQGVRLFF. CDR3 nucleotide sequence: TGTGCCAGCAGCCCAGGACGACAGGGAGTTAGACTGTTTTTT.